What follows describes a single T cell receptor (beta chain). Its antigen is not known. Trimming took 0 bases from V and 7 from J, leaving 10 bases between them. This CDR3 is built from 13 residues. Germline V gene data show CDR1 as SGHRS and CDR2 as YFSETQ. The PCR employed 60 Vbeta primers together with 13 Jbeta primers. Using immunoSEQ multiplex PCR, the repertoire was profiled, and TCRdb retains in-frame clones only, with some absent. This table holds around 200,000 clones, about 79% found once. This specimen comes from a study of cytomegalovirus exposure and HLA in healthy donors. Study results and limitations: In a later analysis, TCR beta V- and J-gene trimming was associated with a missense DCLRE1C variant. Indistinguishable V segments such as TRBV6-2 and TRBV6-3 were excluded. Specificity for CMV antigens was confirmed in vitro for a few of the CMV-associated chains.

The V call is TRBV5-1, the J call TRBJ1-1, with D possibly matching TRBD1 (5 bases). Sequencing was carried out using PBMCs. The TCR comes from a woman in her 50s in good health and CMV-seronegative. The CDR3, as DNA: TGCGCCAGCAGCTTGGATTTACAGGTTGAAGCTTTCTTT. The encoded protein is CASSLDLQVEAFF.